One and the same sample provided the 7 T cell receptor beta chains below, sequenced in a study of graft-versus-host responses after intestinal transplantation. Each mixed lymphocyte reaction held roughly 200,000 CFSE-labeled responders and roughly 200,000 irradiated violet-dye-labeled stimulators. Assay: immunoSEQ multiplex PCR; the TCRdb copy retains only in-frame clones and omits some. The top ten hold approximately 1.6% of the sample, which has roughly 20,000 clones, around 41% seen once. Specimen: alloreactive CD8+ T cells from a mixed lymphocyte reaction culture, collected before intestinal transplant. Subset given: CFSE-low proliferating T cells sorted from roughly six-day pre-transplant mixed lymphocyte reaction (GvH or HvG direction). The receptors were gathered from a human patient who received an intestinal transplant.

The chain is built from TRBV6-5 and TRBJ1-4; D gene unclear. V lost 10 bases and J 0 bases, leaving 12 bases between the germline ends. The CDR3 is made up of 14 amino acids. The germline V gene encodes CDR1 MNHEY and CDR2 SVGAGI. DNA for the CDR3: TGTGCCATTTCTAACACCGCAACTAATGAAAAACTGTTTTTT. Its protein is CAISNTATNEKLFF.

The chain recombines TRBV6-1 with TRBJ2-7; D call uncertain. The CDR3 consists of 15 residues. The V gene's germline CDR1 is MNHNS and CDR2 SASEGT. The CDR3 region is CAFFFKQKTAYEQYF. Written as DNA, the CDR3 is TGTGCTTTTTTTTTCAAGCAGAAGACGGCATACGAGCAGTACTTC.

This clone has only a few counts. The chain carries TRBV30 and TRBJ2-6; no firm D call. Trimming shortened V by 2 bases and J by 1 base, and 9 bases separated the two germline ends. The CDR3 length is 15 residues. Germline V gene lookup returns CDR1 GTSNPN and CDR2 SVGIG (reference sequence). The CDR3 DNA sequence: TGTGCCTGGAGTTTCCCGGTATCTGGGGCCAACGTCCTGACTTTC. It specifies CAWSFPVSGANVLTF.

This clone was observed a few times. This chain connects TRBV19 to TRBJ2-4; 13 positions agree with TRBD2. Germline values: CDR1 LNHDA, CDR2 SQIVND (reference sequence). The CDR3 has 12 amino acids. The ends lost 4 bases at V and 12 bases at J; junction bases unmatched: 0. CDR3: CASSRTSGSQYF. As DNA, the CDR3 is TGTGCCAGTAGTAGGACTAGCGGGAGTCAGTACTTC.

The rearrangement joins TRBV5-8 to TRBJ1-2; TRBD1 aligns across 11 bases. Trimming cost V 4 bases and J 8 bases; bases outside gene matches: 7. Per germline, CDR1 SGHTS and CDR2 YDEGEE. The CDR3 has 14 amino acids. The CDR3 loop is CASSHGQGALGYTF. The CDR3 nucleotides are TGTGCCAGCAGCCACGGACAGGGGGCTCTAGGCTACACCTTC. Together with reference TRBV5-8 and TRBJ1-2, the CDR3 gives the full variable domain: EAGVTQSPTHLIKTRGQQATLRCSPISGHTSVYWYQQALGLGLQFLLWYDEGEERNRGNFPPRFSGRQFPNYSSELNVNALELEDSALYLCASSHGQGALGYTFGSGTRLTVV.

About this clone itself: The sample contains more than one DNA sequence encoding this CDR3. This chain uses TRBV29-1 with TRBJ2-1; D unclear. The V and J ends lost 5 bases and 4 bases respectively, with 15 bases between them. The length of the CDR3 is 14 residues. Looked up from germline, CDR1 is SQVTM and CDR2 is ANQGSEA. The CDR3 loop is CSVLDPHSYNEQFF. As DNA, the CDR3 is TGCAGCGTTCTCGACCCACACTCTTACAATGAGCAGTTCTTC.

The sample holds a few counts of this clone. V usage is TRBV6-1 and J usage is TRBJ1-5, with TRBD1 as a possible D gene (5 bases). Germline CDR1 is MNHNS and CDR2 is SASEGT. The CDR3 is made up of 13 amino acids. V gave up 7 bases and J gave up 3 bases, with 10 bases separating them. As DNA, the CDR3 is TGTGCCAGCAAAGGGGTTCTCAATCAGCCCCAGCATTTT. This sequence encodes CASKGVLNQPQHF.